One sample yielded the 4 T cell receptor beta chains listed below, sequenced in a study of T-cell reconstitution after alpha-beta-depleted transplantation in children. A library of TCRbeta sequences, prepared with unique molecular identifiers, was generated. MiXCR, applied by TCRdb to the PCR reads, yields one record per CDR3 protein. The sample comprises about 610,000 distinct CDR3 sequences, around 27% of which are singletons, and under 45% rests with the top ten. Sequenced here: PBMCs, sampled before TCRalphabeta/CD19-depleted stem cell transplant. The receptors stem from a boy less than two years old with Wiskott-Aldrich syndrome, due to receive a stem cell transplant.

This clonotype was detected only a few times. This chain links TRBV12-3 or TRBV12-4 with TRBJ2-6; D is unresolved. Trimming stripped 3 bases from V and 0 bases from J, with 6 bases between. This CDR3 comprises 15 residues. CDR3 nucleotides: TGTGCCAGCAGTTTCCCAAACTCTGGGGCCAACGTCCTGACTTTC. It yields the protein CASSFPNSGANVLTF.

This clonotype was recorded a few times. The gene calls are TRBV5-1 and TRBJ2-1; either TRBD1 or TRBD2 may supply D (5 bases each). Trimming took off 1 base at V and 8 bases at J, with 16 bases between the two ends. Germline V gene data show CDR1 as SGHRS and CDR2 as YFSETQ. This CDR3 is built from 15 residues. CDR3 nucleotide sequence: TGCGCCAGCAGCTTGAATGGGGGAGAGTCCGATGAGCAGTTCTTC. Its protein is CASSLNGGESDEQFF.

There are a few counts of this clonotype. V is TRBV6-2 or TRBV6-3 and J is TRBJ2-1; TRBD2 agrees at 13 bases. Germline CDR1 and CDR2: MNHEY and SVGEGT. This CDR3 comprises 20 residues. The J segment lost 5 bases and the V segment lost 1 base, leaving 14 bases of the junction unmatched. CDR3 in amino acids: CASSYWAGTSGTLPDNEQFF. The CDR3 DNA is TGTGCCAGCAGTTACTGGGCCGGGACTAGCGGGACCCTACCGGACAATGAGCAGTTCTTC.

The chain recombines TRBV5-1 with TRBJ2-1; a weak D match, TRBD2 (5 bases). V was cut by 0 bases and J by 4 bases, with 11 bases left in between. CDR1 and CDR2 (germline): SGHRS, YFSETQ. CDR3 size: 15 residues. The CDR3 region has the DNA TGCGCCAGCAGCTTGGCCGCTAGCATGTACAATGAGCAGTTCTTC. The encoded protein is CASSLAASMYNEQFF.